Below are 27 T cell receptor beta chains sequenced from a single sample in a study of tumour-infiltrating T cells in Burkitt lymphoma. Data came from immunoSEQ multiplex PCR; TCRdb stores just in-frame clones and leaves some out. The sample lists 7,000 or so clones, about 18% occurring once. Sequenced sample: tumor tissue. These receptors originate from a human donor with diffuse large B-cell lymphoma.

The gene calls are TRBV29-1 and TRBJ2-1; no firm D call. CDR1 is SQVTM, CDR2 ANQGSEA, per germline. CDR3 length: 13 residues. V lost 7 bases and J 5 bases, leaving 15 bases between the germline ends. The CDR3 DNA reads TGCAGCGCCGTAGGTGACACTAACAATGAGCAGTTCTTC. This sequence encodes CSAVGDTNNEQFF.

The table lists this clone with a few counts. This chain uses TRBV19 with TRBJ2-3; no clear D gene. Germline V lookup: CDR1 LNHDA, CDR2 SQIVND (reference sequence). Trimming cost V 5 bases and J 1 base, with 7 bases left between them. The CDR3 spans 13 residues. The CDR3 nucleotides are TGTGCCAGTAGTTGGTATGGCACAGATACGCAGTATTTT. Its translation: CASSWYGTDTQYF. Combining the CDR3 with reference TRBV19 and TRBJ2-3 gives the whole variable domain DGGITQSPKYLFRKEGQNVTLSCEQNLNHDAMYWYRQDPGQGLRLIYYSQIVNDFQKGDIAEGYSVSREKKESFPLTVTSAQKNPTAFYLCASSWYGTDTQYFGPGTRLTVL.

This clone was detected a few times. The chain recombines TRBV7-9 with TRBJ2-2; TRBD2 agrees at 9 bases. Per germline, CDR1 SEHNR and CDR2 FQNEAQ (reference sequence). V shed 1 base, J shed 1 base, and the junction held 1 base outside the gene matches. The CDR3 is 16 amino acids. The CDR3 DNA follows: TGTGCCAGCAGCTTAGGACTAGCGGAGAACACCGGGGAGCTGTTTTTT. This translates into CASSLGLAENTGELFF.

J is TRBJ1-5 and V is TRBV19; D remains unclear. The germline V and J ends were trimmed by 1 base and 3 bases, with 13 bases remaining between them. The CDR3 contains 16 residues. The V gene's germline CDR1 is LNHDA and CDR2 SQIVND (reference sequence). The CDR3 protein is CASSIGSGNLNQPQHF. The CDR3 DNA is TGTGCCAGTAGTATAGGCTCCGGGAACCTCAATCAGCCCCAGCATTTT.

This clone was seen a handful of times. This chain uses TRBV6-5 with TRBJ2-7; either TRBD1 or TRBD2 may supply D (5 bases each). CDR3 length equals 14 residues. Trimming stripped 5 bases from V and 0 bases from J, with 11 bases between. From germline, CDR1 is MNHEY and CDR2 SVGAGI. The CDR3 DNA reads as TGTGCCAGCAGTCCCCCGGGGCCCTCCTACGAGCAGTACTTC. This translates into CASSPPGPSYEQYF.

In this sample, this clone turned up a few times. The chain recombines TRBV5-4 with TRBJ2-7; possibly TRBD1 or TRBD2 for D (5 bases each). Trimming stripped 3 bases from V and 1 base from J, with 14 bases between. CDR3 length: 15 residues. CDR1 SGHNT and CDR2 YYREEE come from the germline V gene (reference sequence). The CDR3 here is CASSYGGSVSYEQYF. The CDR3 nucleotides read TGTGCCAGCAGCTATGGGGGTTCAGTATCCTACGAGCAGTACTTC.

This clone came up a few times. This chain links TRBV7-8 with TRBJ1-1; 7 nucleotides align to TRBD1. The V gene end was trimmed by 1 base and the J gene end by 0 bases; junction bases not matched to a gene: 5. The CDR3 runs 16 residues. Germline CDR1 and CDR2: SGHVS and FQNEAQ. Here the CDR3 reads CASSLGGGQMNTEAFF. CDR3 sequence (DNA): TGTGCCAGCAGCTTAGGGGGGGGACAGATGAACACTGAAGCTTTCTTT.

This clone appeared a single time. The rearrangement links TRBV28 to TRBJ2-5; TRBD2 matches at 7 bases. Unmatched junction bases numbered 6, after V lost 2 bases and J lost 0 bases. This CDR3 has 16 residues. Germline CDR1 is MDHEN and CDR2 is SYDVKM. The CDR3 sequence: CASSLGGELYQETQYF. CDR3 sequence (DNA): TGTGCCAGCAGTTTAGGGGGGGAGTTGTACCAAGAGACCCAGTACTTC.

V usage is TRBV5-1 and J usage is TRBJ2-7, with 9 bases matching TRBD1. Germline V lookup: CDR1 SGHRS, CDR2 YFSETQ. There are 15 residues in the CDR3. V trimming: 3 bases; J trimming: 3 bases; junction bases outside the gene matches: 7. In nucleotides, the CDR3 is TGCGCCAGCAGCTCGGACAGGGGAGTGGGCTACGAGCAGTACTTC. Amino acid sequence: CASSSDRGVGYEQYF.

The chain carries TRBV4-3 and TRBJ2-7; no firm D call. The CDR3 is 13 residues long. The V end was cut by 0 bases, the J end by 2 bases, with 5 bases between. Germline V gene lookup returns CDR1 LGHNA and CDR2 YSLEER. This CDR3 is CASSQDRAYEQYF. The CDR3, as DNA: TGCGCCAGCAGCCAAGATCGGGCCTACGAGCAGTACTTC.

The V and J genes are TRBV28 and TRBJ2-2; D is unclear. The CDR3 has 13 amino acids. CDR1 and CDR2 (germline): MDHEN, SYDVKM. V lost 7 bases to trimming and J lost 5 bases, with 11 bases between them. Here the CDR3 reads CASTRWSTGELFF. In DNA, the CDR3 is TGTGCCAGCACCCGTTGGTCGACCGGGGAGCTGTTTTTT.

In DNA, the CDR3 is TGCGCCAGCAGCCAAGAATTTTCTGGCAATCAGCCCCAGCATTTT. It specifies CASSQEFSGNQPQHF. The V and J genes are TRBV4-3 and TRBJ1-5; D uncertain. The V end lost 0 bases, the J end lost 2 bases, and 8 bases lay between the germline ends. Germline V gives CDR1 LGHNA, CDR2 YSLEER. This CDR3 comprises 15 residues.

The rearrangement uses TRBV2 and TRBJ2-2; weak D call: TRBD1 (5 bases). Germline CDR1 is SNHLY and CDR2 is FYNNEI. The V end was cut by 5 bases, the J end by 2 bases, with 9 bases between. This CDR3 has 14 amino acids. The CDR3, as DNA: TGTGCCAGCAGTCCTGACAGTAACACCGGGGAGCTGTTTTTT. Translation gives CASSPDSNTGELFF.

This clone appeared a few times. The J gene is TRBJ1-1, the V gene TRBV9; 7 bases match TRBD1. The CDR3 consists of 14 residues. Germline CDR1 reads SGDLS; CDR2 reads YYNGEE. V was pared by 5 bases and J by 4 bases, with 8 bases of the junction left unmatched. The CDR3 reads CASSPDSGGTEAFF. CDR3 in DNA: TGTGCCAGCAGTCCCGATTCAGGGGGCACTGAAGCTTTCTTT.

The chain joins TRBV19 to TRBJ2-1; perhaps D is TRBD1 or TRBD2 (6 bases each). Looked up from germline, CDR1 is LNHDA and CDR2 is SQIVND (reference sequence). Trimming cost V 4 bases and J 0 bases, with 13 bases left between them. The CDR3 spans 16 residues. CDR3 amino acids: CASSSWGASSYNEQFF. The CDR3 region has the DNA TGTGCCAGTAGTAGCTGGGGGGCGAGCTCCTACAATGAGCAGTTCTTC. Based on the CDR3 plus reference TRBV19 and TRBJ2-1, the full variable domain is DGGITQSPKYLFRKEGQNVTLSCEQNLNHDAMYWYRQDPGQGLRLIYYSQIVNDFQKGDIAEGYSVSREKKESFPLTVTSAQKNPTAFYLCASSSWGASSYNEQFFGPGTRLTVL.

This clone was seen a handful of times. J is TRBJ2-7 and V is TRBV7-2; no definite D call. This CDR3 spans 11 amino acids. Looked up from germline, CDR1 is SGHTA and CDR2 is FQGNSA. The ends were cut back, 5 bases at V and 6 bases at J, with 8 bases in the middle. The CDR3 protein is CASSPFPEQYF. CDR3 nucleotides: TGTGCCAGCAGCCCCTTCCCCGAGCAGTACTTC.

J is TRBJ2-7 and V is TRBV6-5, with D possibly matching TRBD2 (5 bases). Germline lookup yields CDR1 MNHEY and CDR2 SVGAGI. The CDR3 extends over 14 amino acids. V lost 5 bases and J lost 3, with 14 bases in between. CDR3 sequence reads: CASSPRAAGYEQYF. The CDR3 DNA follows: TGTGCCAGCAGTCCCCGGGCCGCGGGCTACGAGCAGTACTTC.

The CDR3 sequence is CASSQDGTSGSGGSYTQYF. The DNA of the CDR3 is TGTGCCAGCAGCCAAGACGGGACTAGCGGGTCCGGTGGGTCATATACGCAGTATTTT. V gene TRBV4-2 combines with J gene TRBJ2-3, with 12 bases that match TRBD2. From germline, CDR1 is LGHNA and CDR2 YNFKEQ. V lost 0 bases, J lost 7 bases, and 14 bases stayed unmatched. The CDR3 extends over 19 amino acids.

The chain combines TRBV29-1 with TRBJ2-5, with 7 bases fitting TRBD2. Germline V gives CDR1 SQVTM, CDR2 ANQGSEA. The CDR3 is 13 amino acids. Trimming removed 6 bases from V and 2 bases from J; junction bases left unmatched: 6. DNA of the CDR3: TGCAGCGTCCCGCTAGCGGATCAAGAGACCCAGTACTTC. This translates into CSVPLADQETQYF.

This clone was counted a few times. The V call is TRBV29-1, the J call TRBJ2-1; D gene uncertain. With 6 bases removed from V and 2 bases from J, the gap between germline ends came to 5 bases. The CDR3 runs to 11 residues. Germline assignment: CDR1 SQVTM and CDR2 ANQGSEA. CDR3 in amino acids: CSVRPYNEQFF. CDR3 nucleotide sequence: TGCAGCGTCCGACCCTACAATGAGCAGTTCTTC.

V usage is TRBV2 and J usage is TRBJ2-7, with D perhaps matching TRBD1 (6 bases). The germline V gene encodes CDR1 SNHLY and CDR2 FYNNEI. CDR3 length equals 12 residues. V dropped 5 bases and J dropped 4 bases, with 9 bases sitting between them. This CDR3 reads CASSRDTYEQYF. In DNA form, the CDR3 reads TGTGCCAGCAGTCGGGACACGTACGAGCAGTACTTC.

The chain has TRBV29-1 and TRBJ2-3, with D hard to call. Germline CDR1 and CDR2: SQVTM and ANQGSEA. Trimming left V 7 bases short and J 2 bases short, with 7 bases between. This CDR3 region has 11 residues. The CDR3 loop is CSAATTDTQYF. As DNA, the CDR3 is TGCAGCGCTGCGACCACAGATACGCAGTATTTT.

This clone was picked up a small number of times. This sequence joins TRBV7-2 and TRBJ2-7; 7 bases match TRBD2. Germline V lookup: CDR1 SGHTA, CDR2 FQGNSA. The CDR3 sequence is 14 residues long. With 8 bases clipped from V and 0 bases from J, the junction kept 7 bases outside the gene matches. In DNA form, the CDR3 reads TGTGCCAGCGTCCTTGGCGGGAGCTCCTACGAGCAGTACTTC. Its protein product is CASVLGGSSYEQYF. Filled out from reference TRBV7-2 and TRBJ2-7, the complete variable domain reads GAGVSQSPSNKVTEKGKDVELRCDPISGHTALYWYRQSLGQGLEFLIYFQGNSAPDKSGLPSDRFSAERTGGSVSTLTIQRTQQEDSAVYLCASVLGGSSYEQYFGPGTRLTVT.

This clone was seen more than once but under ten times. This chain links TRBV6-5 with TRBJ1-5; TRBD1 is a possible D gene (6 bases). With 8 bases removed from V and 4 bases from J, the gap between germline ends came to 18 bases. The germline gives CDR1 MNHEY, CDR2 SVGAGI. The CDR3 has 15 amino acids. Written as DNA, the CDR3 is TGTGCCAGCCGCACGGGGGGGGCCCAGAATCAGCCCCAGCATTTT. This gives the protein CASRTGGAQNQPQHF.

This clone occurred a few times. This chain uses TRBV10-2 with TRBJ2-5, with a possible D match to TRBD1 (6 bases). This CDR3 has 12 residues. Germline V gene sequence: CDR1 WSHSY, CDR2 SAAADI. The V gene lost 6 bases and the J gene lost 9 bases, with 14 bases spanning the gap. This CDR3 reads CASRPGTSAQYF. In DNA, the CDR3 is TGCGCCAGCAGGCCCGGGACATCGGCCCAGTACTTC.

The chain employs TRBV7-6 and TRBJ1-1; 7 nucleotides align to TRBD1. This CDR3 comprises 17 residues. The J segment lost 1 base and the V segment lost 5 bases, leaving 13 bases of the junction unmatched. CDR1 and CDR2 (germline): SGHVS, FNYEAQ. This CDR3 is CASSPGSGQFSNTEAFF. In DNA form, the CDR3 reads TGTGCCAGCAGCCCGGGGTCGGGACAGTTCTCGAACACTGAAGCTTTCTTT.

V and J are TRBV21-1 and TRBJ2-2; the table calls TRBD2, which could not be checked here. TRBV21-1 is shown as a pseudogene. The CDR3 is 18 amino acids. CDR3 loop: CASSKNGLAGGVVGELFF. The CDR3 DNA follows: TGTGCCAGCAGCAAAAACGGACTAGCGGGAGGTGTCGTCGGGGAGCTGTTTTTT.